These 19 T cell receptor beta chains share one sample of origin, sequenced in a study of tumor-infiltrating lymphocytes in primary liver carcinoma. TCR beta cDNA was made from 400 to 500 ng total RNA with a constant-region primer. Employing slightly modified ARM-PCR, three nested multiplex PCR rounds were run, and these gave rise to the TCR beta libraries. Investigators reported that the first two PCR rounds, at 10 cycles each, used TRBV1-TRBV30 forward primers with a C-beta reverse primer. TCRdb reanalysed the multiplex PCR reads using MiXCR and keeps one entry per CDR3 protein. The table has 180,000 or so distinct CDR3 sequences, around 60% seen once. Unsorted whole blood yielded blood RNA, and germline DNA was extracted as well. Sequenced material: peripheral blood. These receptors were collected from a man aged 40-50 years with primary liver carcinoma and hepatitis B virus infection.

This clonotype was picked up a small number of times. The rearrangement uses TRBV6-6 and TRBJ2-7, with 9 bases lining up with TRBD2. The CDR3 runs 14 residues. The V segment lost 5 bases and the J segment 4 bases; nucleotides outside the gene matches: 6. CDR1 is MNHNY and CDR2 is SVGAGI in the germline V gene (reference sequence). The CDR3 nucleotides are TGTGCCAGCAGTAGACTAGCGGATATTTACGAGCAGTACTTC. Its protein product is CASSRLADIYEQYF.

This clonotype appeared a few times. This sequence may be a read error, since a much larger clone differs from it by one base. The chain employs TRBV10-3 and TRBJ2-7; weak D call: TRBD1 (6 bases). In germline, CDR1 is ENHRY, CDR2 SYGVKD. The CDR3 consists of 13 residues. DNA of the CDR3: TGTGTCATCATGAGGACAGAATCTTACGAGCAGTACTTC. This encodes CVIMRTESYEQYF.

This clonotype was detected a few times. The rearrangement links TRBV29-1 to TRBJ2-5; 11 positions agree with TRBD1. The CDR3 sequence is 13 residues long. The V gene's germline CDR1 is SQVTM and CDR2 ANQGSEA. Losses at the gene ends were 7 bases for V and 5 bases for J; bases not matched to a gene: 6. The CDR3: CSGRTGGEETQYF. The CDR3 region has the DNA TGCAGCGGCCGGACAGGGGGCGAGGAGACCCAGTACTTC.

On this clonotype: The CDR3 end shows no conserved phenylalanine or tryptophan, and so a read error is likely. V gene TRBV5-5 combines with J gene TRBJ2-2; no clear D gene. This CDR3 has 14 residues. Germline values: CDR1 SGHKS, CDR2 YYEKEE (reference sequence). The V gene lost 5 bases and the J gene lost 2 bases, with 10 bases spanning the gap. CDR3 sequence reads: CASSPGPNTGELFL. In nucleotides, the CDR3 is TGTGCCAGCAGTCCGGGTCCCAACACCGGGGAGCTGTTTCTT.

This clonotype was observed many times. The chain is built from TRBV11-2 and TRBJ2-7; D remains ambiguous. With 1 base removed from V and 3 bases from J, the gap between germline ends came to 13 bases. The CDR3 covers 15 residues. Germline-derived CDR1 and CDR2 are SGHAT and FQNNGV. The CDR3 region has the DNA TGTGCCAGCAGCTTAGGATTAGGGCAGAACTACGAGCAGTACTTC. Protein product: CASSLGLGQNYEQYF.

This rearrangement joins TRBV4-1 to TRBJ2-7, with D unresolved. V was pared by 2 bases and J by 3 bases, with 8 bases between. This CDR3 is built from 13 residues. Germline CDR1 is MGHRA and CDR2 is YSYEKL. CDR3 protein: CASSQFEIYEQYF. CDR3 sequence (DNA): TGCGCCAGCAGCCAATTCGAAATCTACGAGCAGTACTTC.

This clonotype came up a few times. V and J are TRBV11-2 and TRBJ2-1; D not certain. The CDR3 length is 14 residues. V was clipped by 3 bases and J by 4 bases, with 10 bases between them. CDR1 and CDR2 (germline): SGHAT, FQNNGV. CDR3 nucleotides: TGTGCCAGCAGCTTTGTAAAAACATACAATGAGCAGTTCTTC. This codes for CASSFVKTYNEQFF.

The V call is TRBV29-1, the J call TRBJ1-2; D perhaps matches TRBD1 (6 bases). Trimming stripped 6 bases from V and 4 bases from J, with 18 bases between. This CDR3 is built from 14 residues. Germline loops: CDR1 SQVTM, CDR2 ANQGSEA. CDR3 coding DNA: TGCAGCGTCAGAATGACAGGTGCTCGCTATGGCTACACCTTC. This translates into CSVRMTGARYGYTF.

A few counts support this clonotype. The V and J genes are TRBV4-1 and TRBJ1-6; no firm D call. The CDR3 extends over 13 amino acids. V dropped 0 bases and J dropped 7 bases, with 4 bases sitting between them. From germline, CDR1 is MGHRA and CDR2 YSYEKL. The CDR3 region is CASSQDSNSPLHF. As DNA, the CDR3 is TGCGCCAGCAGCCAAGATTCCAATTCACCCCTCCACTTT.

The chain combines TRBV5-5 with TRBJ2-5, with D hard to call. Deletions cut 2 bases from V and 0 bases from J, with 11 bases between. CDR1 SGHKS and CDR2 YYEKEE come from the germline V gene (reference sequence). The CDR3 spans 15 residues. This chain's CDR3 is CASSLPKTYQETQYF. CDR3 DNA: TGTGCCAGCAGCTTACCAAAGACATACCAAGAGACCCAGTACTTC.

This clonotype was observed at least ten times. This sequence joins TRBV29-1 and TRBJ2-1; 12 bases are a match to TRBD2. Looked up from germline, CDR1 is SQVTM and CDR2 is ANQGSEA. CDR3 length: 15 residues. V gave up 6 bases and J gave up 1 base; unmatched junction bases: 4. CDR3 bases: TGCAGCGTGGATGGGACTAGCGGGTCCTACAATGAGCAGTTCTTC. This codes for CSVDGTSGSYNEQFF.

Comment on this clonotype: It is likely a read error, because the conserved phenylalanine at the end of the CDR3 is missing. The chain is built from TRBV13 and TRBJ2-7; D possibly corresponds to TRBD2 (5 bases). The germline V and J ends were trimmed by 1 base and 4 bases, with 14 bases remaining between them. Germline V lookup: CDR1 PRHDT, CDR2 FYEKMQ (reference sequence). This CDR3 is 15 amino acids long. CDR3 sequence reads: CASSLASGEVYEQYS. CDR3 DNA: TGTGCCAGCAGCTTAGCCAGCGGCGAGGTTTACGAGCAGTACTCC.

To note about this clonotype: A read error is possible here, since a much larger clone lies one base away. This rearrangement joins TRBV11-2 to TRBJ1-5, with TRBD2 matching 8 bases. The closer fit of TRBJ2-3 to the DNA end suggests the J call may be wrong. Germline V lookup: CDR1 SGHAT, CDR2 FQNNGV. This CDR3 is built from 13 residues. The CDR3 region has the DNA TGTGCCAGCAGCTTGCGGGGGGAACAGCCCCAGTATTTT. This sequence encodes CASSLRGEQPQYF.

This chain joins TRBV5-5 and TRBJ2-5; D unresolved. This CDR3 spans 16 amino acids. Germline assignment: CDR1 SGHKS and CDR2 YYEKEE (reference sequence). With 5 bases removed from V and 1 base from J, the gap between germline ends came to 18 bases. DNA of the CDR3: TGTGCCAGCAGAAATGCGAGCTGGGGTCCCCAAGAGACCCAGTACTTC. Amino acids: CASRNASWGPQETQYF.

The table lists this clonotype with many counts. V gene TRBV11-3 combines with J gene TRBJ2-5; D possibly uses TRBD1 or TRBD2 (5 bases each). Germline CDR1 SGHNT, CDR2 YENEEA. The length of the CDR3 is 15 residues. Trimming removed 1 base at V and 5 bases at J, with 14 bases between. The CDR3 is CASSLGGQPGETQYF. For the CDR3, the DNA is TGTGCCAGCAGCTTAGGAGGGCAGCCAGGGGAGACCCAGTACTTC. The whole variable domain, filled in from reference TRBV11-3 and TRBJ2-5, reads EAGVVQSPRYKIIEKKQPVAFWCNPISGHNTLYWYLQNLGQGPELLIRYENEEAVDDSQLPKDRFSAERLKGVDSTLKIQPAELGDSAVYLCASSLGGQPGETQYFGPGTRLLVL.

The CDR3 coding sequence is TGTGCCGGAAGCTTGGACAGCTTCTGGGATGAGCAGTTCTTC. It codes for CAGSLDSFWDEQFF. The chain joins TRBV11-2 to TRBJ2-1; D might be TRBD1 (6 bases). This CDR3 is built from 14 residues. Per germline, CDR1 SGHAT and CDR2 FQNNGV. V was clipped by 11 bases and J by 8 bases, with 22 bases between them.

This clonotype was counted between two and nine times. The chain joins TRBV4-1 to TRBJ2-5; the D gene is possibly TRBD2 (6 bases). V dropped 0 bases and J dropped 6 bases, with 14 bases sitting between them. CDR1 MGHRA and CDR2 YSYEKL come from the germline V gene. The CDR3 loop spans 15 amino acids. The CDR3 DNA sequence: TGCGCCAGCAGCCAAGAGGGGCGGGGCGGGAAGACCCAGTACTTC. It specifies CASSQEGRGGKTQYF.

The rearrangement joins TRBV13 to TRBJ2-3; D call uncertain. Germline lookup yields CDR1 PRHDT and CDR2 FYEKMQ (reference sequence). This CDR3 has 13 residues. The germline V and J ends were trimmed by 7 bases and 5 bases, with 13 bases remaining between them. This CDR3 reads CASNRPGEDTQYF. The CDR3 region has the DNA TGTGCCAGCAACCGACCGGGCGAAGATACGCAGTATTTT.

On this clonotype: One junction end disagrees with the germline gene, perhaps due to a read error. The rearrangement links TRBV6-6 to TRBJ2-5, with TRBD2 matching over 7 bases. CDR1 and CDR2 (germline): MNHNY, SVGAGI (reference sequence). This CDR3 spans 13 amino acids. The CDR3 protein is CTSQRGERETQYF. The CDR3 bases are TGTACCAGTCAACGGGGGGAGCGAGAGACCCAGTACTTC.